This record concerns one TCR beta chain sequence. CDR1 is MDHEN, CDR2 SYDVKM, per germline. V lost 5 bases and J 6 bases, leaving 16 bases between the germline ends. The CDR3 runs to 14 residues. The assay was immunoSEQ multiplex PCR, and TCRdb's table has in-frame clones only and misses some. Of over 1,400 clones in the sample, 30% to 40% were seen once. This sample is part of a study of T cells in localized non-small cell lung cancer. The gene calls are TRBV28 and TRBJ1-1; the D is unclear. This specimen was lung tumor tissue, taken before any cancer treatment. The sequence came from a male donor older than 55 with stage I squamous cell lung carcinoma. In DNA form, the CDR3 reads TGTGCCAGCAGTCCCGGCCCCCGCGGCGCTGAAGCTTTCTTT. Protein: CASSPGPRGAEAFF.